This T cell receptor beta chain originates from a study of T cells after yellow fever vaccination. The sample holds many counts of this clonotype. The antigen remains undetermined. General study points: The secondary response showed a weaker magnitude and a faster peak, day 5 versus 15. Repertoires obtained by FACS sorting could include abundant clonotypes that entered as contaminants from the bulk population. Only a minor proportion of clonotypes was detected across both CD4 and CD8 compartments.

Via MiXCR, TCRdb re-called the 5' RACE reads, giving one row per CDR3 protein. The sample yields 110,000 or so distinct CDR3 sequences, about 7% seen once. Germline CDR1 is KGHSH and CDR2 is LQKENI. This CDR3 has 13 residues. The V end lost 3 bases, the J end lost 5 bases, and 10 bases lay between the germline ends. The receptor's source is a young man who received the YFV17D yellow fever vaccine. The sample was CD4+ T cells sorted from PBMCs, taken around 45 days after the first yellow fever vaccination. The V and J genes are TRBV18 and TRBJ2-5; D is unclear. In nucleotides, the CDR3 is TGTGCCAGCTCACCCCGTCGTCGTGAGACCCAGTACTTC. This sequence encodes CASSPRRRETQYF.